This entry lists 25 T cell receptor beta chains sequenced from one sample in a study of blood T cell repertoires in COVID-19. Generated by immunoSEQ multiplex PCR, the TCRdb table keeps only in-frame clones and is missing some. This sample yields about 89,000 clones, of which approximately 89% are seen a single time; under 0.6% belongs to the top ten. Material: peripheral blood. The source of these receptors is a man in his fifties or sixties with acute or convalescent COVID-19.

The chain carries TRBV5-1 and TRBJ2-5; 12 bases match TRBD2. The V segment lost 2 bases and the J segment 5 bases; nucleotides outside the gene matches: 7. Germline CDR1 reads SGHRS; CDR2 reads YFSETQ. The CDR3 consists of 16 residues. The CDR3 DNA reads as TGCGCCAGCAGCTTCTCACTAGCGGGAGGAGGCGAGACCCAGTACTTC. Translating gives CASSFSLAGGGETQYF.

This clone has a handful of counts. The CDR3 here is CAISETGNSPLHF. The CDR3 coding sequence is TGTGCCATCAGTGAGACGGGTAATTCACCCCTCCACTTT. This rearrangement joins TRBV10-3 to TRBJ1-6; D is ambiguous. This CDR3 is 13 amino acids long. The germline V and J ends were trimmed by 2 bases and 6 bases, with 5 bases remaining between them. Germline assignment: CDR1 ENHRY and CDR2 SYGVKD.

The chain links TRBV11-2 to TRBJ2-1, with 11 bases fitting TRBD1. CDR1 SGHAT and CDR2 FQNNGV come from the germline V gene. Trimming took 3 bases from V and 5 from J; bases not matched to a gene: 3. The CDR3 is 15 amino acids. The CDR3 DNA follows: TGTGCCAGCAGCTTGGGACAGGGGGGAAACAATGAGCAGTTCTTC. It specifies CASSLGQGGNNEQFF.

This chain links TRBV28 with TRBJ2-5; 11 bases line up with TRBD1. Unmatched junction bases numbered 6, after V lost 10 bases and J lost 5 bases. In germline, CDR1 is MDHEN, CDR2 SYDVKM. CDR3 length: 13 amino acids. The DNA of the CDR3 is TGTGCCATTCGGACAGGGGGCAGGGAGACCCAGTACTTC. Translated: CAIRTGGRETQYF.

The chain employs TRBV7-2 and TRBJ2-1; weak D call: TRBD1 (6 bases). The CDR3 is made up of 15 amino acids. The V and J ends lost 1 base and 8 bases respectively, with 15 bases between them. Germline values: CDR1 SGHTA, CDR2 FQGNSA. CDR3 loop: CASSLGARGWDEQFF. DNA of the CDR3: TGTGCCAGCAGCTTAGGGGCAAGGGGGTGGGATGAGCAGTTCTTC.

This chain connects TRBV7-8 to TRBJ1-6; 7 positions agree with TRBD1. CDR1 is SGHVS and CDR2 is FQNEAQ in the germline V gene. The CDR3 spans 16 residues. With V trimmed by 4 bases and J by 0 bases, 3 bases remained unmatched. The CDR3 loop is CASSSGQSSYNSPLHF. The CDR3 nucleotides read TGTGCCAGCAGCTCGGGACAGAGCTCCTATAATTCACCCCTCCACTTT. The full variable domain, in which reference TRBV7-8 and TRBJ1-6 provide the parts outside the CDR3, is GAGVSQSPRYKVAKRGQDVALRCDPISGHVSLFWYQQALGQGPEFLTYFQNEAQLDKSGLPSDRFFAERPEGSVSTLKIQRTQQEDSAVYLCASSSGQSSYNSPLHFGNGTRLTVT.

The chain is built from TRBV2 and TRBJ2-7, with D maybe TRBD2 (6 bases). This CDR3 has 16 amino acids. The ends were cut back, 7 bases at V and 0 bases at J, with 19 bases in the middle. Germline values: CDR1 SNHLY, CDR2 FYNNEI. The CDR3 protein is CASIERGLIASYEQYF. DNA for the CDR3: TGTGCCAGCATCGAAAGGGGACTCATAGCCTCCTACGAGCAGTACTTC.

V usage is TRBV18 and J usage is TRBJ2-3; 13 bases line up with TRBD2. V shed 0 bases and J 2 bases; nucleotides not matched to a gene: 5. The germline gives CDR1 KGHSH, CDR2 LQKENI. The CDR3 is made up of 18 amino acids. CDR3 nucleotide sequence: TGTGCCAGCTCACCACCCGGACTAGCGGGGGACCTCACAGATACGCAGTATTTT. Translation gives CASSPPGLAGDLTDTQYF.

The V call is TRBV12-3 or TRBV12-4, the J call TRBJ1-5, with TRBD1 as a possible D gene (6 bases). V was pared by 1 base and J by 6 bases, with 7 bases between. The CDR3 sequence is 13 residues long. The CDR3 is CASSLDRAQPQHF. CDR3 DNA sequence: TGTGCCAGCAGTTTAGACAGGGCTCAGCCCCAGCATTTT.

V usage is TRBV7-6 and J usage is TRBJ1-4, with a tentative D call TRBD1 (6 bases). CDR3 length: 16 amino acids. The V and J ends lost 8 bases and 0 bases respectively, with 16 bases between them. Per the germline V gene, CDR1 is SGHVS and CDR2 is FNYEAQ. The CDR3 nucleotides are TGTGCCAGCGCAGGGGCAAACTTTGCAACTAATGAAAAACTGTTTTTT. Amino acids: CASAGANFATNEKLFF.

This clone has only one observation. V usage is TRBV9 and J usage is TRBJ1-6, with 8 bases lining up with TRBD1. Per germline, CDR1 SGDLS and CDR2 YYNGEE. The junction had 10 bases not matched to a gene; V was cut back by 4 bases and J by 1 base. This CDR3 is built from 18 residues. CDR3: CASSPETGVVSYNSPLHF. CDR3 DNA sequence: TGTGCCAGCAGCCCCGAGACAGGGGTTGTATCCTATAATTCACCCCTCCACTTT.

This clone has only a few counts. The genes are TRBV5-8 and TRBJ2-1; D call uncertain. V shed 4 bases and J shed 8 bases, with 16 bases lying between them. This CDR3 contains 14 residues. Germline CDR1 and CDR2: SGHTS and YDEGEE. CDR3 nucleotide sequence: TGTGCCAGCAGCGGCCTGCTTAGCTCTTATGAGCAGTTCTTC. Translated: CASSGLLSSYEQFF.

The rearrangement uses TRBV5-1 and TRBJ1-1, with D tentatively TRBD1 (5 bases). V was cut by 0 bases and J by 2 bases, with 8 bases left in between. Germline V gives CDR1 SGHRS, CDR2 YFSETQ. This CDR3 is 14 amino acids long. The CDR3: CASSLAGPNTEAFF. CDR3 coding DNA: TGCGCCAGCAGCTTGGCAGGGCCCAACACTGAAGCTTTCTTT.

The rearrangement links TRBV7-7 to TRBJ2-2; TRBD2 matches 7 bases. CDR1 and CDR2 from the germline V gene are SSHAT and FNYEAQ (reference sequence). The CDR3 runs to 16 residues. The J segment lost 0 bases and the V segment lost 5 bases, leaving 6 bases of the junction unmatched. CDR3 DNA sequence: TGTGCCAGCAGCAGGCGACTAGCTCCGAACACCGGGGAGCTGTTTTTT. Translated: CASSRRLAPNTGELFF.

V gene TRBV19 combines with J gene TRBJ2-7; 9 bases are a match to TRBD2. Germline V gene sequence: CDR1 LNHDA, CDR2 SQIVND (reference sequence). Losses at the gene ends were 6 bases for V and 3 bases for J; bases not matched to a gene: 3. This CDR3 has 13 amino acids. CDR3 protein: CASRAGGGYEQYF. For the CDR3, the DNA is TGTGCCAGTAGAGCGGGGGGAGGCTACGAGCAGTACTTC.

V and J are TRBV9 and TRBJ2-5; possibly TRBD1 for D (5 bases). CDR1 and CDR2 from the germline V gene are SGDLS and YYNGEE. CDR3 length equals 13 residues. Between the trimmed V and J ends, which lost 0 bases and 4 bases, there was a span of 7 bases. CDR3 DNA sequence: TGTGCCAGCAGCGTAGATCAGGGAGAGACCCAGTACTTC. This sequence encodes CASSVDQGETQYF.

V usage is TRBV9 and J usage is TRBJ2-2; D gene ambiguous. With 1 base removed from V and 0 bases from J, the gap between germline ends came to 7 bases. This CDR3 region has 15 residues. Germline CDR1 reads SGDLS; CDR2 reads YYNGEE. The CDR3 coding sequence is TGTGCCAGCAGCGTATCAGTATCGAACACCGGGGAGCTGTTTTTT. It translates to CASSVSVSNTGELFF.

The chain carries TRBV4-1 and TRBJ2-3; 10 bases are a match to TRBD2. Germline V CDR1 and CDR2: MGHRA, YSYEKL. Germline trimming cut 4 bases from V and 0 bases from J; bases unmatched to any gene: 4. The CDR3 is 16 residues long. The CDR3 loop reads CASSRLLAGSTDTQYF. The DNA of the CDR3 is TGCGCCAGCAGCCGCCTACTAGCGGGGAGCACAGATACGCAGTATTTT.

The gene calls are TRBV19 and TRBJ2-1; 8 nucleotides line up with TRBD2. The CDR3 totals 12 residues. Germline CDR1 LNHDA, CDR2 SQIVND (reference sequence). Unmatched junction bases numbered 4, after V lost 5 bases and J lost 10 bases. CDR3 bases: TGTGCCAGTAGTTCCCAGCGGGAGGAGCAGTTCTTC. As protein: CASSSQREEQFF.

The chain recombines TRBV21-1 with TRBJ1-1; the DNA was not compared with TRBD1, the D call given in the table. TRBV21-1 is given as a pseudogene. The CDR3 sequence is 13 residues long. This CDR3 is CASSKGQPTEAFF. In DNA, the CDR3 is TGTGCCAGCAGCAAGGGCCAGCCCACTGAAGCTTTCTTT.

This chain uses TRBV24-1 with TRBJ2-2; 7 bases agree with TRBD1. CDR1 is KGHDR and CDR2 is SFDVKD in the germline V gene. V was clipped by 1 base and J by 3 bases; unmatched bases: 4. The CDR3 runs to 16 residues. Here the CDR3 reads CATSDLKGADTGELFF. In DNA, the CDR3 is TGTGCCACCAGTGATTTAAAGGGGGCTGACACCGGGGAGCTGTTTTTT.

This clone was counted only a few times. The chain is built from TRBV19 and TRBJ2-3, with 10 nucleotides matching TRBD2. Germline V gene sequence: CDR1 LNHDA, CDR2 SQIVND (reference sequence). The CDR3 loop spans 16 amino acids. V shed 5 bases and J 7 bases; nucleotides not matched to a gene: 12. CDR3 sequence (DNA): TGTGCCAGTAGTGTCTCCTCAGCGGGAGGGCCTAATACGCAGTATTTT. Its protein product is CASSVSSAGGPNTQYF.

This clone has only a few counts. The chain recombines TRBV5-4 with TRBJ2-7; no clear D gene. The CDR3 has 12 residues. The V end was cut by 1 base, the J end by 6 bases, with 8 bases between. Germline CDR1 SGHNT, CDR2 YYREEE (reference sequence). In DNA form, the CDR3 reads TGTGCCAGCAGCTTGACGGGTTCCGAGCAGTACTTC. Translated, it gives CASSLTGSEQYF. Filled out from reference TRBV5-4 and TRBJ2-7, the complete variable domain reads ETGVTQSPTHLIKTRGQQVTLRCSSQSGHNTVSWYQQALGQGPQFIFQYYREEENGRGNFPPRFSGLQFPNYSSELNVNALELDDSALYLCASSLTGSEQYFGPGTRLTVT.

This CDR3 is CSAPGQANTEAFF. In nucleotides, the CDR3 is TGCAGCGCGCCGGGACAGGCGAACACTGAAGCTTTCTTT. The chain has TRBV29-1 and TRBJ1-1; 8 nucleotides align to TRBD1. Trimming cost V 7 bases and J 1 base; bases outside gene matches: 5. Germline CDR1 and CDR2: SQVTM and ANQGSEA. The CDR3 length is 13 residues.

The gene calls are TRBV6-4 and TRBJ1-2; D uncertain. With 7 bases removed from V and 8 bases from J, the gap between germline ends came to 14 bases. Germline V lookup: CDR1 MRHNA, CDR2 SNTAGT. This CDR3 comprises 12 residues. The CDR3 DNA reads TGTGCCAGCATCAAAGGACTGAGGGGCTACACCTTC. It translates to CASIKGLRGYTF.